The source of this T cell receptor (beta chain) is a study of shared clonotypes between healthy human individuals. Whole-study context: CD8 memory received one plate per donor, CD8 naive two, CD4 memory three and CD4 naive three. Study outcomes and limitations: Clonotype sharing among donors was thought likely to change with sequencing depth. Apart from blood, nothing was sampled; tissue repertoires likely differ.

The V gene's germline CDR1 is MDHEN and CDR2 SYDVKM. The V gene lost 1 base and the J gene lost 2 bases, with 9 bases spanning the gap. This CDR3 spans 15 amino acids. The sample holds one count of this clone. Its antigen is unknown. Each subset's genomic DNA was split evenly across several immunoSEQ plates. The assay was immunoSEQ multiplex PCR, and TCRdb's table has in-frame clones only and misses some. The sample has over a million clones, 95% to 99% seen once. The sequencing input was naive CD4+ T cells sorted from blood. Subset here: CD45RA+ positively selected. V and J are TRBV28 and TRBJ1-3, with D possibly TRBD1 on 6 matching bases. This TCR was recovered from a man aged 25-45 years in good health. This chain's CDR3 is CASSLYRGAGNTIYF. CDR3 nucleotide sequence: TGTGCCAGCAGTTTATATAGGGGGGCTGGAAACACCATATATTTT.